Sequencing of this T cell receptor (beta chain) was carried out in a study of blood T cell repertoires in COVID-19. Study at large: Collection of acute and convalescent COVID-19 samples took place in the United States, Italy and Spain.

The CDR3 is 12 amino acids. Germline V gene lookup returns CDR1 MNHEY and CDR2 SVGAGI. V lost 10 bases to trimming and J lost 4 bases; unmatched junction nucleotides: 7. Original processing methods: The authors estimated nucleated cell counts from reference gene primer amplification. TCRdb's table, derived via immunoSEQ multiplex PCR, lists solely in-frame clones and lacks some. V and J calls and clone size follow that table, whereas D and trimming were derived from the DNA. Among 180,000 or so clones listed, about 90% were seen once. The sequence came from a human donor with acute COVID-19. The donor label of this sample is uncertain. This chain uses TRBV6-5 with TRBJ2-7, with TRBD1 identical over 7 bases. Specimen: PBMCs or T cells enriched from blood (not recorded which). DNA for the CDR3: TGTGCCACCGAGACAGGGAGATACGAGCAGTACTTC. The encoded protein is CATETGRYEQYF.